These 16 T cell receptor beta chains were sequenced from one sample in a study of neurological immune-mediated disorders. Using its own MiXCR run on the 5' RACE reads, TCRdb lists one record per CDR3 protein. The sample holds 95,000 to 150,000 distinct CDR3 sequences, about 3.4% seen once. The material sequenced was PBMCs. The receptors were gathered from a woman aged 25 to 39 with multiple sclerosis.

This clonotype was counted many times. This chain's CDR3 is CASSQAGGTVTTSEQFF. CDR3 DNA: TGTGCCAGCAGCCAAGCTGGGGGGACAGTGACTACATCTGAGCAGTTCTTC. The chain uses TRBV4-2 and TRBJ2-1; a weak D match, TRBD1 (7 bases). The V and J ends lost 1 base and 9 bases respectively, with 22 bases between them. This CDR3 comprises 17 residues. The germline V gene has CDR1 LGHNA and CDR2 YNFKEQ.

This clonotype was counted at least ten times. The genes are TRBV6-2 or TRBV6-3 and TRBJ2-7; 8 positions agree with TRBD1. Germline V CDR1 and CDR2: MNHEY, SVGEGT. The CDR3 is 13 amino acids. The junction had 7 bases not matched to a gene; V was cut back by 9 bases and J by 3 bases. The CDR3 DNA sequence: TGTGCCAGTTTGGGACAGGCGGTCTACGAGCAGTACTTC. Its protein is CASLGQAVYEQYF.

A remark on this clonotype: Just one base apart from a much larger clone, this may be a read error. Because the CDR3 is missing its conserved closing phenylalanine or tryptophan, this is likely a read error. This chain uses TRBV6-6 with TRBJ1-2; D gene ambiguous. Germline V gene data show CDR1 as MNHNY and CDR2 as SVGAGI (reference sequence). Trimming removed 4 bases from V and 4 bases from J, with 7 bases in between. This CDR3 is 12 amino acids long. The CDR3 region has the DNA TGTGCCAGCAGTTTGACCCCCTATGGCTACACCTGC. This sequence encodes CASSLTPYGYTC.

In this sample, this clonotype turned up many times. The chain is built from TRBV7-2 and TRBJ1-2; a weak D match, TRBD1 (5 bases). V was clipped by 5 bases and J by 4 bases, with 32 bases between them. The CDR3 has 20 residues. CDR1 is SGHTA, CDR2 FQGNSA, per germline. In DNA form, the CDR3 reads TGTGCCAGCAGCCTTCGCGGAACCCCGGGACTTACCTCCGGGAGCTATGGCTACACCTTC. The encoded protein is CASSLRGTPGLTSGSYGYTF.

With respect to this clonotype: Because it lacks the conserved phenylalanine or tryptophan at the end, this CDR3 is likely a read error. The CDR3 DNA follows: TGTGCCAGCAGTGTGGCGGGAGGACTCTACGAGCAGTACAAC. Translating it yields CASSVAGGLYEQYN. The chain has TRBV2 and TRBJ2-7; TRBD2 aligns across 8 bases. The CDR3 consists of 14 residues. V was pared by 4 bases and J by 3 bases, with 5 bases of the junction left unmatched. In germline, CDR1 is SNHLY, CDR2 FYNNEI.

This clonotype has ten or more counts. V and J are TRBV27 and TRBJ2-2; unclear D gene. The germline gives CDR1 MNHEY, CDR2 SMNVEV (reference sequence). The V and J ends lost 5 bases and 7 bases respectively, with 8 bases between them. The CDR3 runs to 12 residues. CDR3 in DNA: TGTGCCAGCAGTCTAAGTAACGGGGAGCTGTTTTTT. As protein: CASSLSNGELFF.

This clonotype was seen at least ten times. This chain joins TRBV21-1 and TRBJ1-3; TRBD1, the table's D call, lacks a check against the DNA. TRBV21-1 is classified as a pseudogene. CDR3 length equals 15 residues. CDR3 sequence reads: CASSKPGHSGNTIYF. The CDR3, as DNA: TGTGCCAGCAGCAAACCGGGACACTCTGGAAACACCATATATTTT.

This clonotype was detected many times. This sequence joins TRBV12-3 or TRBV12-4 and TRBJ2-5; 9 bases agree with TRBD1. The J segment lost 2 bases and the V segment lost 6 bases, leaving 10 bases of the junction unmatched. This CDR3 contains 16 residues. The CDR3 region is CASRPDRDRAQETQYF. In DNA form, the CDR3 reads TGTGCCAGCAGGCCAGACCGGGACAGGGCTCAAGAGACCCAGTACTTC.

This clonotype was counted many times. This chain links TRBV3-1 with TRBJ2-7; D could derive from TRBD1 or TRBD2 (5 bases each). Deletions cut 2 bases from V and 6 bases from J, with 14 bases between. Germline CDR1 LGHDT, CDR2 YNNKEL (reference sequence). This CDR3 spans 14 amino acids. CDR3 amino acids: CASSQFRGGSEQYF. The DNA of the CDR3 is TGTGCCAGCAGCCAATTTCGTGGGGGATCCGAGCAGTACTTC.

This clonotype was seen once. This may stem from a read error, because a much larger clone lies one nucleotide away. This rearrangement joins TRBV20-1 to TRBJ2-4, with 7 bases aligning to TRBD1. The CDR3 runs 13 residues. Germline V gives CDR1 DFQATT, CDR2 SNEGSKA (reference sequence). The CDR3 DNA reads as TGCAGCGCAGGACAGGAAGCCAAAAACACTCAGTACTTC. It codes for CSAGQEAKNTQYF.

For this clonotype: A clone one base away is much larger, so this may be a read error. The chain is built from TRBV6-5 and TRBJ1-1; D is ambiguous. V was pared by 8 bases and J by 4 bases, with 14 bases between. The germline V gene has CDR1 MNHEY and CDR2 SVGAGI. CDR3 size: 13 residues. The CDR3 loop reads CASSETESTEAFF. The DNA for the CDR3 is TGTGCCAGCTCCGAAACAGAGAGCACTGAAGCTTTCTTT.

Many counts were recorded for this clonotype. This chain connects TRBV20-1 to TRBJ2-4; 8 nucleotides line up with TRBD1. The germline V gene encodes CDR1 DFQATT and CDR2 SNEGSKA (reference sequence). The CDR3 sequence is 17 residues long. After removal of 1 base from V and 0 bases from J, the junction contained 8 bases not matched to a gene. Here the CDR3 reads CSARGTGTFLAKNIQYF. DNA for the CDR3: TGCAGTGCTAGAGGGACAGGGACGTTCCTAGCCAAAAACATTCAGTACTTC.

This clonotype has a count of ten or more. CDR3 amino acids: CASSLELGRNTEAFF. As DNA, the CDR3 is TGTGCCAGCAGCTTAGAATTGGGCAGGAACACTGAAGCTTTCTTT. The chain carries TRBV11-2 and TRBJ1-1; D unresolved. V was shortened by 0 bases and J by 1 base, with 9 bases between the two germline ends. CDR1 is SGHAT, CDR2 FQNNGV, per germline. The CDR3 consists of 15 residues.

This clonotype has a count of ten or more. This chain links TRBV27 with TRBJ2-7; D gene uncertain. CDR1 is MNHEY, CDR2 SMNVEV, per germline (reference sequence). The length of the CDR3 is 14 residues. V was pared by 6 bases and J by 4 bases, with 16 bases between. The CDR3 is CASRGSPKWYEQYF. CDR3 coding DNA: TGTGCCAGCAGAGGGTCTCCCAAATGGTACGAGCAGTACTTC.

The chain has TRBV11-3 and TRBJ2-1, with TRBD2 identical over 7 bases. This CDR3 region has 14 residues. V lost 3 bases, J lost 8 bases, and 7 bases stayed unmatched. Germline CDR1 reads SGHNT; CDR2 reads YENEEA. CDR3 residues: CASSFSGGSYEQFF. CDR3 bases: TGTGCCAGCAGCTTCTCGGGCGGGAGTTATGAGCAGTTCTTC.

Points on this clonotype: A read error may explain this, as a much larger clone is one base away. The chain has TRBV6-1 and TRBJ2-7; the D is unclear. The V end was cut by 11 bases, the J end by 3 bases, with 11 bases between. Germline V CDR1 and CDR2: MNHNS, SASEGT. The CDR3 spans 11 residues. As DNA, the CDR3 is TGTGCCGGCACAATGGTCTACGAGCAGTACTTC. It translates to CAGTMVYEQYF.